A selection of T cell receptor beta chains follows, all from one sample in a study of beta chain features in type 1 diabetes. Profiling relied on immunoSEQ multiplex PCR, and the TCRdb table lists in-frame clones only, not all of them. Among roughly 370,000 clones listed, roughly 13% were seen once. The material sequenced was naive CD4+ T cells from blood. These receptors were obtained from a man aged 25-45 years in good health. CDR3s include the opening cysteine and the closing phenylalanine or tryptophan. The D gene is left open where the match is weak. Expanded clones are given a class, and other clones once, few, many or no size at all.

length	V	size	D	J	DNA	CDR3
16	TRBV12-5	few	NA	TRBJ1-3	TGTGCTAGTGGTTTGGTAGTCGGACAACAAGGAAACACCATATATTTT	CASGLVVGQQGNTIYF
15	TRBV7-9	NA	NA	TRBJ1-1	TGTGCCAGCAGCTTCCTCGCATCTTTGAACACTGAAGCTTTCTTT	CASSFLASLNTEAFF
15	TRBV5-4	few	NA	TRBJ1-4	TGTGCCAGCAGCTATACGACAGGATTGAATGAAAAACTGTTTTTT	CASSYTTGLNEKLFF
11	TRBV10-3	NA	NA	TRBJ2-3	TGTGCCATCAGTGACCGGGATACGCAGTATTTT	CAISDRDTQYF
15	TRBV15	NA	TRBD1	TRBJ1-2	TGTGCCACCAGCAGAGAACAGGGGATCGTTGTTCGCTACACCTTC	CATSREQGIVVRYTF
11	TRBV30	many	NA	TRBJ2-1	TGTGCCTGGGGGGAGCTGAATGAGCAGTTCTTC	CAWGELNEQFF
15	TRBV27	few	NA	TRBJ1-5	TGTGCCAGCAGTCGATTCCCTACGGAAGGAATGGCCCAGCATTTT	CASSRFPTEGMAQHF
11	TRBV11-2	NA	NA	TRBJ1-6	TGTGCCAGCAGCGAAAATTCACCCCTCCACTTT	CASSENSPLHF
15	TRBV7-2	few	NA	TRBJ2-3	TGTGCCAGCAGCTTACGCAGGGGAAGGACAGATACGCAGTATTTT	CASSLRRGRTDTQYF
14	TRBV11-3	few	NA	TRBJ2-1	TGTGCCAGCAGCCTGACTAGGTTAAGCTTTGAGCAGTTCTTC	CASSLTRLSFEQFF
11	TRBV29-1	NA	NA	TRBJ1-2	TGCAGCGTTGAAATGGGATATGGCTACACCTTC	CSVEMGYGYTF
11	TRBV19	NA	NA	TRBJ2-7	TGTGCCAGTGCAAGCTCCTACGAGCAGTACTTC	CASASSYEQYF
12	TRBV9	few	NA	TRBJ2-2	TGTGCCAGCTCGGGGTATACCGGGGAGCTGTTTTTT	CASSGYTGELFF
14	TRBV27	NA	TRBD2	TRBJ2-1	TGTGCCAGCACCATGGCGGGGGTAGAAAATGAGCAGTTCTTC	CASTMAGVENEQFF
11	TRBV20-1	NA	NA	TRBJ1-1	TGCAGTGCGACGGGGATCGCTGAAGCTTTCTTT	CSATGIAEAFF
15	TRBV23-1	few	NA	TRBJ1-6	TGCGCCAGCAGTCGGGGTTTCTCCTATAATTCACCCCTCCACTTT	CASSRGFSYNSPLHF
12	TRBV5-6	NA	NA	TRBJ1-2	TGTGCCAGCAGCTCGGGACCGGGAGGCTACACCTTC	CASSSGPGGYTF
14	TRBV7-2	few	TRBD1	TRBJ2-5	TGTGCCAGCAGCCCTCCAGGGGGCCAAGAGACCCAGTACTTC	CASSPPGGQETQYF
13	TRBV2	few	TRBD1	TRBJ1-1	TGTGCCAGCAGTGGAGACAGGGGCACTGAAGCTTTCTTT	CASSGDRGTEAFF
14	TRBV6-5	few	TRBD1	TRBJ2-3	TGTGCCAGCAGTCGACAGGGGGCCGGGGATACGCAGTATTTT	CASSRQGAGDTQYF
19	TRBV7-2	NA	NA	TRBJ2-7	TGTGCCAGCAGCCACAACGACCGCGATGCTGGCCTGATATCCTACGAGCAGTACTTC	CASSHNDRDAGLISYEQYF
11	TRBV6-6	few	NA	TRBJ1-2	TGTGCCAGCAGCCCCGTCGGGGGCTACACCTTC	CASSPVGGYTF
20	TRBV7-3	few	TRBD2	TRBJ2-1	TGTGCCAGCAGCTTAAGAGTCGCGCTAGCGGGAGAAAAGCAGGTAAATGAGCAGTTCTTC	CASSLRVALAGEKQVNEQFF
14	TRBV12-5	few	TRBD1	TRBJ1-5	TGTGCTAGTGGTTTACAGGGGGTATTTCAGCCCCAGCATTTT	CASGLQGVFQPQHF
15	TRBV7-6	NA	NA	TRBJ1-6	TGTGCCAGCAGCTTAGCGAGCAGTGGGGGCTCACCCCTCCACTTT	CASSLASSGGSPLHF
16	TRBV2	few	NA	TRBJ2-3	TGTGCCAGCATTTTCCCTTGGGCGTCTAGCACAGATACGCAGTATTTT	CASIFPWASSTDTQYF
15	TRBV7-2	NA	NA	TRBJ2-5	TGTGCCAGCAGCTTACATCCTCTGGCGTCGGAGACCCAGTACTTC	CASSLHPLASETQYF
11	TRBV12-5	NA	NA	TRBJ2-7	TGTGCTAGTGGTTCTTACTACGAGCAGTACTTC	CASGSYYEQYF
13	TRBV30	NA	TRBD1	TRBJ1-6	TGTGCGGACGGACAGGGAGGCGATTCACCCCTCCACTTT	CADGQGGDSPLHF